This entry concerns a single T cell receptor beta chain. Germline V lookup: CDR1 MNHEY, CDR2 SMNVEV (reference sequence). CDR3 size: 15 residues. Trimming took 6 bases from V and 7 from J; bases not matched to a gene: 11. The data were produced by immunoSEQ multiplex PCR, yet TCRdb's version contains in-frame clones alone and is incomplete. This repertoire shows 90,000 to 100,000 clones, under 95% found once; its top ten account for 1.5%. The data belong to a study of T cell changes during pregnancy in multiple sclerosis. This material consisted of peripheral blood, taken in the first trimester of pregnancy. This clonotype was obtained from a female donor with multiple sclerosis, enrolled in a pregnancy study. The rearrangement uses TRBV27 and TRBJ1-4, with 7 bases identical to TRBD1. The CDR3 spells CASSNEGAKREKLFF. CDR3 bases: TGTGCCAGCAGCAACGAGGGGGCGAAGCGTGAAAAACTGTTTTTT.